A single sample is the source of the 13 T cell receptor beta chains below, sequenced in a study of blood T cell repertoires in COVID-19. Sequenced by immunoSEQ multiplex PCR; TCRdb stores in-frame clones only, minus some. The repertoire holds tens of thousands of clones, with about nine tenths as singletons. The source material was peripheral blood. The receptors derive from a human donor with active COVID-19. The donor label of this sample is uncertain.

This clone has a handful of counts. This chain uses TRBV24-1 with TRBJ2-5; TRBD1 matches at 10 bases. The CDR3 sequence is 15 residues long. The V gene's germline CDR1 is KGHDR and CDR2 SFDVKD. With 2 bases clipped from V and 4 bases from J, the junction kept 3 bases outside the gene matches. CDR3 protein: CATSDSGQGSETQYF. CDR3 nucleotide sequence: TGTGCCACCAGTGATTCGGGACAGGGGTCAGAGACCCAGTACTTC.

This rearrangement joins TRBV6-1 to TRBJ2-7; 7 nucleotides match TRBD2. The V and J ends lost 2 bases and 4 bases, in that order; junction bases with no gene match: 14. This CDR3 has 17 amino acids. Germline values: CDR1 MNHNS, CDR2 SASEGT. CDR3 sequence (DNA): TGTGCCAGCAGTGAATTCGGGAGCGGCGTCGGGGGGTACGAGCAGTACTTC. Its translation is CASSEFGSGVGGYEQYF.

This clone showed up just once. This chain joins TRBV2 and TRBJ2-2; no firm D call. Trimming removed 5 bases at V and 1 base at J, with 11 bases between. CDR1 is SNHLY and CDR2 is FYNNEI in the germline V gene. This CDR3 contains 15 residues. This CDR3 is CASSSNTVNTGELFF. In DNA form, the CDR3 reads TGTGCCAGCAGTAGTAATACGGTGAACACCGGGGAGCTGTTTTTT.

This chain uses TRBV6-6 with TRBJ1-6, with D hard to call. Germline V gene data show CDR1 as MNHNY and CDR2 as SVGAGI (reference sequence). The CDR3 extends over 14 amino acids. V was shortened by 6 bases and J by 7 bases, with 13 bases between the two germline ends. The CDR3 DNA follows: TGTGCCAGCAGCCGGCGCACAGAGAATTCACCCCTCCACTTT. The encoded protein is CASSRRTENSPLHF.

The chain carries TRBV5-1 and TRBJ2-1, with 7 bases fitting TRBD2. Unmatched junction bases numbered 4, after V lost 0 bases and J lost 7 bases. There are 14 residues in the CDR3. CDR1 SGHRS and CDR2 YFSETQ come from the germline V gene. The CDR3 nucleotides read TGCGCCAGCAGCTTGGGGGCGGGGGTTAATGAGCAGTTCTTC. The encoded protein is CASSLGAGVNEQFF.

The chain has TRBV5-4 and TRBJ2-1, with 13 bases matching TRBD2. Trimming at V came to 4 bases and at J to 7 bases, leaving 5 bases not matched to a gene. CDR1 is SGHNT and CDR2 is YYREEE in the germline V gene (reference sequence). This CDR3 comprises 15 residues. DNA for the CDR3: TGTGCCAGCAGCCCGGGACTAGCGGGAAGGAATGAGCAGTTCTTC. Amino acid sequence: CASSPGLAGRNEQFF.

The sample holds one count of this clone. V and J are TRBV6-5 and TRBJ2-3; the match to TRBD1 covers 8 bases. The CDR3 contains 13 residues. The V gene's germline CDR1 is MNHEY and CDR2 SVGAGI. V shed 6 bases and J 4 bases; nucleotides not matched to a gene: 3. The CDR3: CASRPTGADTQYF. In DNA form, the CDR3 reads TGTGCCAGCAGGCCGACAGGGGCAGATACGCAGTATTTT.

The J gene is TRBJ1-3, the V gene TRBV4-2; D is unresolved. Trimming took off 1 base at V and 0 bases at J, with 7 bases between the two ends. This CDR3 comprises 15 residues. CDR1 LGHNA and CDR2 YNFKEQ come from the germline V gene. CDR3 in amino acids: CASSQGVASGNTIYF. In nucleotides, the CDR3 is TGTGCCAGCAGCCAAGGTGTAGCCTCTGGAAACACCATATATTTT.

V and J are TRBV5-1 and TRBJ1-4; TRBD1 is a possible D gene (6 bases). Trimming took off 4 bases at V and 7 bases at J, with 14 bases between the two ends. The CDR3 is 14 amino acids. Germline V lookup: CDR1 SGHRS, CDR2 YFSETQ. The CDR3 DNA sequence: TGCGCCAGCAGCCCCACAGGGAGGGCTGAAAAACTGTTTTTT. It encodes CASSPTGRAEKLFF.

The CDR3 spells CASSETSGSYNEQFF. In DNA form, the CDR3 reads TGTGCCAGCAGCGAGACTAGCGGCTCCTACAATGAGCAGTTCTTC. This chain connects TRBV9 to TRBJ2-1, with TRBD2 identical over 9 bases. The CDR3 runs to 15 residues. Germline CDR1 reads SGDLS; CDR2 reads YYNGEE. The junction had 1 base not matched to a gene; V was cut back by 3 bases and J by 0 bases.

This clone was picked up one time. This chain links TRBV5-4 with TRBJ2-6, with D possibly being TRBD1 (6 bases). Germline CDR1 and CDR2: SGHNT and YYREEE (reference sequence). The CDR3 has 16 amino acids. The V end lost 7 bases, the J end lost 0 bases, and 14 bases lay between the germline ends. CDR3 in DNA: TGTGCCAGCCCCTCTCCAGGGGACTCTGGGGCCAACGTCCTGACTTTC. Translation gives CASPSPGDSGANVLTF.

The CDR3 bases are TGTGCCATCAGTGAGCCGTCTCACAATGAGCAGTTCTTC. Translated: CAISEPSHNEQFF. The chain joins TRBV10-3 to TRBJ2-1; unclear D gene. The CDR3 length is 13 residues. Trimming stripped 2 bases from V and 5 bases from J, with 7 bases between. The germline CDR1 and CDR2 sequences are ENHRY and SYGVKD.

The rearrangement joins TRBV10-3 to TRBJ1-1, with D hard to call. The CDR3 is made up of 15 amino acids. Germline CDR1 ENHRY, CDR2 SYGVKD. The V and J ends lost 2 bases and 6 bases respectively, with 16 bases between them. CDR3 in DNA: TGTGCCATCAGTGAGCCGAGGACTAGTGGCGCTGAAGCTTTCTTT. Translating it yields CAISEPRTSGAEAFF.